This TCR beta chain was recovered during a study of blood T cell repertoires in COVID-19. Overall study: Nucleic acid was either cDNA or gDNA, and it came from T cells, B-cell-depleted T cells, or PBMCs.

In the authors' methods: Reference gene primer amplification gave nucleated cell count estimates. The data were produced by immunoSEQ multiplex PCR, yet TCRdb's version contains in-frame clones alone and is incomplete. Clonal size and the V and J genes are those of that table, whereas D and trimming came from the DNA. The sample comprises 200,000 or so clones, about 88% of which are singletons, and roughly a sixth rests with the top ten. V gave up 7 bases and J gave up 2 bases, with 17 bases separating them. Germline V gene data show CDR1 as MNHEY and CDR2 as SVGAGI. The CDR3 is made up of 15 amino acids. Patients at the Seattle site were enrolled during active infection and followed longitudinally. This clone was observed a few times.

This TCR was recovered from a man between 45 and 60 years old with COVID-19, enrolled during active disease. J is TRBJ1-2 and V is TRBV6-5; a weak D match, TRBD1 (5 bases). Sequencing used peripheral blood. The DNA for the CDR3 is TGTGCCAGCACCCCTAGAGACAGACAGAACTATGGCTACACCTTC. It yields the protein CASTPRDRQNYGYTF.